This T cell receptor beta chain was retrieved from a study of cytomegalovirus exposure and HLA in healthy donors. About the research overall: As an earlier analysis found, about 179 million T cells yielded approximately 110 million unique TCR beta sequences. Findings and limits, study-wide: The study put some 150 TCR beta chains on its list as cytomegalovirus-associated. Evidence from a later analysis indicated that most CMV-associated TCR beta chains looked HLA-restricted. Because they were indistinguishable, some V segments, including TRBV6-2 and TRBV6-3, were excluded.

This CDR3 is built from 16 residues. Germline-derived CDR1 and CDR2 are SQVTM and ANQGSEA. The ends lost 0 bases at V and 6 bases at J; junction bases unmatched: 14. Primers: 60 Vbeta forward and 13 Jbeta reverse. TCRdb keeps only in-frame clones here, not all; method: immunoSEQ multiplex PCR. The sample records around 85,000 clones, 80% being singletons. A word on this clone: Its antigen is not known.

The sample taken for sequencing was PBMCs. The TCR originated in a man aged 45 to 65 in good health and CMV-seropositive. The chain uses TRBV29-1 and TRBJ2-7; 7 bases align to TRBD2. The CDR3: CSVEDPIPGGRGEQYF. CDR3 DNA: TGCAGCGTTGAAGACCCGATCCCCGGGGGGAGAGGCGAGCAGTACTTC.